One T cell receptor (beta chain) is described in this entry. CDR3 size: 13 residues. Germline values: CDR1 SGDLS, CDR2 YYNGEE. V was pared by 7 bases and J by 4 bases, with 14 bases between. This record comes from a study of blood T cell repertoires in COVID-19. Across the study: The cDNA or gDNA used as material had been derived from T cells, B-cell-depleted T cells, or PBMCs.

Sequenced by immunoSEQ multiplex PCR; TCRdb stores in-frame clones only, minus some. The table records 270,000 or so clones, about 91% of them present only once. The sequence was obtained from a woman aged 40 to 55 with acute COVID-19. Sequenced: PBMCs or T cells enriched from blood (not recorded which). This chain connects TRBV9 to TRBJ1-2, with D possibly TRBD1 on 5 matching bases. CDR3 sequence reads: CASRTQGSYGYTF. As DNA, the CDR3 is TGTGCCAGCCGAACTCAGGGCAGCTATGGCTACACCTTC.